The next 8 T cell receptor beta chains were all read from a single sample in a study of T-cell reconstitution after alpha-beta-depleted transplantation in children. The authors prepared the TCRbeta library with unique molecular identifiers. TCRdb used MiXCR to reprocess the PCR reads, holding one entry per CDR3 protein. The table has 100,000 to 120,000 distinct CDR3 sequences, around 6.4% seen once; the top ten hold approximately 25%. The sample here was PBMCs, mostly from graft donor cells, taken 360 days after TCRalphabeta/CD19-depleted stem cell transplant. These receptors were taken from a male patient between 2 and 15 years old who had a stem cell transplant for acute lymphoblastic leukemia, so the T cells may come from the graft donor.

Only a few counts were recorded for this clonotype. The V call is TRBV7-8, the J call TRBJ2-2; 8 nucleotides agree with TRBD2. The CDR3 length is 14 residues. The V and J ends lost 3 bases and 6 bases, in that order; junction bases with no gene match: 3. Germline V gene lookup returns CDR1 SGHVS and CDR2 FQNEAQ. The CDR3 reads CASSFRGGSGELFF. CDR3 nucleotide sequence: TGTGCCAGCAGCTTCCGGGGGGGCTCCGGGGAGCTGTTTTTT.

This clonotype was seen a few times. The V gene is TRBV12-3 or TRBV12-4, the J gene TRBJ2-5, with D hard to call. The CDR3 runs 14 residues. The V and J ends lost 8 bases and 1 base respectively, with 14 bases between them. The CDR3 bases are TGTGCCAGCTGCCCGTTGGGGTCCCAAGAGACCCAGTACTTC. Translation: CASCPLGSQETQYF.

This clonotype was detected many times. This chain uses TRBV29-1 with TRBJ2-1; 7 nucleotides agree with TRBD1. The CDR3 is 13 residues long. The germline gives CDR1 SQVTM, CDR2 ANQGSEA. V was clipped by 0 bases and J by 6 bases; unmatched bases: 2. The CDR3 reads CSVEEPGGNEQFF. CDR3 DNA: TGCAGCGTTGAAGAACCAGGGGGCAATGAGCAGTTCTTC.

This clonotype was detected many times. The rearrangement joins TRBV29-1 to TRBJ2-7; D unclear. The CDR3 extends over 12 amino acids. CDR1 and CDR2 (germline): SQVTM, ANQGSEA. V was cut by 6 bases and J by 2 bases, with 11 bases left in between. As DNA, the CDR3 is TGCAGCGTAACGGTGGAAGCCTACGAGCAGTACTTC. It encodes CSVTVEAYEQYF.

CDR3 sequence (DNA): TGCAGTGCTAGATGGATGGGGGCTGAAGCTTTCTTT. The encoded protein is CSARWMGAEAFF. This chain connects TRBV20-1 to TRBJ1-1; D might be TRBD1 (5 bases). CDR3 length: 12 amino acids. CDR1 and CDR2 (germline): DFQATT, SNEGSKA (reference sequence). The V gene lost 2 bases and the J gene lost 6 bases, with 10 bases spanning the gap.

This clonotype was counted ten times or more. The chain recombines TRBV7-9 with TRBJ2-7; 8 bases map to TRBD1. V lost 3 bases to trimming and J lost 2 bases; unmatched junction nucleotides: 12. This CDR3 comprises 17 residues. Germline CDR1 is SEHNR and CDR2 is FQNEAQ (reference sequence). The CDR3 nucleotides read TGTGCCAGCAGCTTGGGGGACAGGTCTAAAGGGCCCTACGAGCAGTACTTC. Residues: CASSLGDRSKGPYEQYF.

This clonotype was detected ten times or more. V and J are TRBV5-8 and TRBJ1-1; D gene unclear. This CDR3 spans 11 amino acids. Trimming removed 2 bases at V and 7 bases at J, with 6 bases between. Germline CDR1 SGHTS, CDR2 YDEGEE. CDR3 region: CASSFLFEAFF. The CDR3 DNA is TGTGCCAGCAGCTTCCTCTTTGAAGCTTTCTTT.

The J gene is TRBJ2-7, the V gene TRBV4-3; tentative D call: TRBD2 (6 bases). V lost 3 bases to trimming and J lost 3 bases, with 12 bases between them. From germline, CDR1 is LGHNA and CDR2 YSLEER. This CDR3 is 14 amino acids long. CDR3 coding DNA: TGCGCCAGCAGCCACGGGGGAAGGGGCTACGAGCAGTACTTC. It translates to CASSHGGRGYEQYF.